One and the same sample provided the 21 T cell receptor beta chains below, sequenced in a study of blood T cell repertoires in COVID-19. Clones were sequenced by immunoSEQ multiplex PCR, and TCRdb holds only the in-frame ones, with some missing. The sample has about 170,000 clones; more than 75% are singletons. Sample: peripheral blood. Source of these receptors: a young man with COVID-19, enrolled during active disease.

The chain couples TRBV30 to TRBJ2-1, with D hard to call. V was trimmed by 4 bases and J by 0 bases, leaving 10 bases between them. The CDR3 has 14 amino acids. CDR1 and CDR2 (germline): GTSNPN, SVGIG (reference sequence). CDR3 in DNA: TGTGCCTGGACCCCGACTGTCTCCTACAATGAGCAGTTCTTC. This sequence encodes CAWTPTVSYNEQFF.

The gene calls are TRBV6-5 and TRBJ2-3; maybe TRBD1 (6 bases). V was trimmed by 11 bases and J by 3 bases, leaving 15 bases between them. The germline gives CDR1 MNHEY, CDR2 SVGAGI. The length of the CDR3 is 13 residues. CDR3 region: CARTQGYTDTQYF. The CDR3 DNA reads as TGTGCCCGCACACAGGGCTATACAGATACGCAGTATTTT.

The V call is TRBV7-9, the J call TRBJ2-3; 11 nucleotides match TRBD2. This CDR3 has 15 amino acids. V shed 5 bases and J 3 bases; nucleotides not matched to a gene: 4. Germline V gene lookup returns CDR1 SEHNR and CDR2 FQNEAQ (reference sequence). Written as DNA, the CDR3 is TGTGCCAGCAGCATCACTAGCGGGAGTACAGATACGCAGTATTTT. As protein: CASSITSGSTDTQYF. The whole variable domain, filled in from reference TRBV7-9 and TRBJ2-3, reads DTGVSQNPRHKITKRGQNVTFRCDPISEHNRLYWYRQTLGQGPEFLTYFQNEAQLEKSRLLSDRFSAERPKGSFSTLEIQRTEQGDSAMYLCASSITSGSTDTQYFGPGTRLTVL.

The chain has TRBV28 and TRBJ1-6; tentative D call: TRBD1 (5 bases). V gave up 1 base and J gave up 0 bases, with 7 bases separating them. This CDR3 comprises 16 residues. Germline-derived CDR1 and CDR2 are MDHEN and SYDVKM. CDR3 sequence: CASSLYQGSYNSPLHF. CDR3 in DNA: TGTGCCAGCAGTTTATACCAGGGCTCCTATAATTCACCCCTCCACTTT. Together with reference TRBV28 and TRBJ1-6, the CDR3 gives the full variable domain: DVKVTQSSRYLVKRTGEKVFLECVQDMDHENMFWYRQDPGLGLRLIYFSYDVKMKEKGDIPEGYSVSREKKERFSLILESASTNQTSMYLCASSLYQGSYNSPLHFGNGTRLTVT.

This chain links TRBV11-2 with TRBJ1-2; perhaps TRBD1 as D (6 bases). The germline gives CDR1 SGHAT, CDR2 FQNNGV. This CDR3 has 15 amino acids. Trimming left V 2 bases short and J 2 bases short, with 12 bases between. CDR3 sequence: CASSLLRQVNYGYTF. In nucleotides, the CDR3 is TGTGCCAGCAGCTTACTAAGACAGGTGAACTATGGCTACACCTTC.

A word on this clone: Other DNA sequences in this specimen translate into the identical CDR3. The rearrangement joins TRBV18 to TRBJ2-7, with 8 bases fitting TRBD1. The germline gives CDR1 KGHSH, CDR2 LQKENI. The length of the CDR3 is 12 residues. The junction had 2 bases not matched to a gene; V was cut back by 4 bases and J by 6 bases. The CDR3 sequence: CASSRTGGEQYF. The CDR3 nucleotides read TGTGCCAGCTCACGTACAGGGGGCGAGCAGTACTTC.

Here the CDR3 reads CASSESPNTEAFF. The CDR3, as DNA: TGCGCCAGCAGTGAGTCCCCAAACACTGAAGCTTTCTTT. The V and J genes are TRBV10-1 and TRBJ1-1; D unclear. CDR1 and CDR2 (germline): WNHNN, SYGVQD (reference sequence). The CDR3 sequence is 13 residues long. Trimming removed 0 bases at V and 2 bases at J, with 4 bases between.

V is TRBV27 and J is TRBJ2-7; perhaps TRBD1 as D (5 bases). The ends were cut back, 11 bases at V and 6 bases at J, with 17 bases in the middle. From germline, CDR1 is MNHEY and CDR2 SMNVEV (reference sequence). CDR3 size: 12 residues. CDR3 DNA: TGTGCCCCCTGGAAGGGGCCACGCGAGCAGTACTTC. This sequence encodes CAPWKGPREQYF.

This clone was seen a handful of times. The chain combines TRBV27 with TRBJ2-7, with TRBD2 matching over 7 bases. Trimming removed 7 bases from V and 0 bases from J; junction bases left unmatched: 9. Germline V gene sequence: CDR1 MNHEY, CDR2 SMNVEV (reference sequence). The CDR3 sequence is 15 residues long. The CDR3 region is CASMRDLAASYEQYF. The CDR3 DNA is TGTGCCAGCATGAGAGATCTAGCGGCCTCCTACGAGCAGTACTTC.

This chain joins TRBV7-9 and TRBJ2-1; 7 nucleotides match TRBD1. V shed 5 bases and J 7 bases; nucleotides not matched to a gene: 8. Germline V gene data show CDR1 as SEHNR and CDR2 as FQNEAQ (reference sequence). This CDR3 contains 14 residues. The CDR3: CASSRTGSMNEQFF. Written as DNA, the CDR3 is TGTGCCAGCAGCCGGACAGGTTCGATGAATGAGCAGTTCTTC.

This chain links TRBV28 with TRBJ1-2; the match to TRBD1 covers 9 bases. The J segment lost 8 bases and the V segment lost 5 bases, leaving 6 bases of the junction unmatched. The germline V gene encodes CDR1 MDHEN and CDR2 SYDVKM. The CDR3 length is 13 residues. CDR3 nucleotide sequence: TGTGCCAGCAGTAAACAGGGGGCTTGGGGCTACACCTTC. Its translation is CASSKQGAWGYTF.

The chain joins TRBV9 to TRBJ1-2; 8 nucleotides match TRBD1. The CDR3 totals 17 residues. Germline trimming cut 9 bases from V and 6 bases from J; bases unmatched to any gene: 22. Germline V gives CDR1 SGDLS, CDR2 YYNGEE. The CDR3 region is CATKSRAGGAYRNGYTF. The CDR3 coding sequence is TGTGCCACCAAAAGTCGTGCAGGGGGCGCCTATCGGAATGGCTACACCTTC. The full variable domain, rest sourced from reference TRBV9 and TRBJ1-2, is DSGVTQTPKHLITATGQRVTLRCSPRSGDLSVYWYQQSLDQGLQFLIQYYNGEERAKGNILERFSAQQFPDLHSELNLSSLELGDSALYFCATKSRAGGAYRNGYTFGSGTRLTVV.

CDR3 coding DNA: TGTGCCAGCAGTTACCGAGTCTGGGACTCCAATGAGCAGTTCTTC. It translates to CASSYRVWDSNEQFF. This chain joins TRBV6-5 and TRBJ2-1; D might be TRBD2 (6 bases). CDR3 length: 15 amino acids. Germline values: CDR1 MNHEY, CDR2 SVGAGI. The V end was cut by 2 bases, the J end by 6 bases, with 14 bases between.

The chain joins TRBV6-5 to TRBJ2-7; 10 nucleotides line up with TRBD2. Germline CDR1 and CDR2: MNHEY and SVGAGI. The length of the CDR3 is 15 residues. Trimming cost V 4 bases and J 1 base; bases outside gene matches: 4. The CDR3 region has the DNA TGTGCCAGCAGTTGGACTAGCGGACCATCCTACGAGCAGTACTTC. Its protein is CASSWTSGPSYEQYF.

CDR3 DNA: TGTGCCAGCAGCCGGCTGGGACAGGGGGAAACTGAAGCTTTCTTT. This gives the protein CASSRLGQGETEAFF. The chain links TRBV7-8 to TRBJ1-1; 11 positions agree with TRBD1. Germline CDR1 reads SGHVS; CDR2 reads FQNEAQ. The CDR3 loop spans 15 amino acids. V shed 5 bases, J shed 5 bases, and the junction held 7 bases outside the gene matches.

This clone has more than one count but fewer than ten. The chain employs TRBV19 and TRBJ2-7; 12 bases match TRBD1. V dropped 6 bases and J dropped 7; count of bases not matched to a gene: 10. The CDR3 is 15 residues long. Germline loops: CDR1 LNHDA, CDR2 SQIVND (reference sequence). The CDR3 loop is CASRGPGQGAREQYF. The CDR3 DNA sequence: TGTGCCAGTAGGGGACCGGGACAGGGGGCGCGTGAGCAGTACTTC.

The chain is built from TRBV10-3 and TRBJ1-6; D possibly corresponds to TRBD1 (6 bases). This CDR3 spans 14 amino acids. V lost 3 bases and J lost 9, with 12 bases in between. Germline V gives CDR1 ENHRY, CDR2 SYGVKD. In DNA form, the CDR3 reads TGTGCCATCAGTGAAGGGGCAGGGGTTTCACCCCTCCACTTT. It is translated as CAISEGAGVSPLHF.

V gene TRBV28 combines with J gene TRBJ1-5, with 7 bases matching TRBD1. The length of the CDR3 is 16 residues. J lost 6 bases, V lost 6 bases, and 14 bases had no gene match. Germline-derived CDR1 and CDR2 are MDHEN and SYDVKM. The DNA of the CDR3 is TGTGCCAGCAGAATAGGGTCCACAGGGGCTGGTCAGCCCCAGCATTTT. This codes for CASRIGSTGAGQPQHF.

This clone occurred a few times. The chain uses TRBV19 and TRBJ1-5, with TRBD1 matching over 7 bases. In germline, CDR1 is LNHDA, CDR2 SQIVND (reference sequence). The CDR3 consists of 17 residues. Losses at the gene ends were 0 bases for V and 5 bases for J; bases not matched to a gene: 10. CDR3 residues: CASSIDAAGTEDQPQHF. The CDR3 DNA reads TGTGCCAGTAGTATAGACGCGGCCGGGACAGAAGATCAGCCCCAGCATTTT.

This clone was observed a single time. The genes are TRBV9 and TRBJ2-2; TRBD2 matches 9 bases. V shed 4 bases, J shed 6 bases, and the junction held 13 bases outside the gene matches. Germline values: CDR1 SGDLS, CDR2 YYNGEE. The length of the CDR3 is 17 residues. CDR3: CASSPPSPGLAPGELFF. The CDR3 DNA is TGTGCCAGCAGCCCACCCTCCCCGGGACTAGCCCCCGGGGAGCTGTTTTTT.

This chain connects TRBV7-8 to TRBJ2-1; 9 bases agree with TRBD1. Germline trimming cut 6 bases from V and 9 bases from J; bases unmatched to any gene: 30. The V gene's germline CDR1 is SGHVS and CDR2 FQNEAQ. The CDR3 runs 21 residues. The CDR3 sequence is CASSLSVGTGYVKEDESEQFF. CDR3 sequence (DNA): TGTGCCAGCAGTCTTAGCGTAGGGACAGGGTATGTAAAGGAAGACGAGTCTGAGCAGTTCTTC.